The subject of this entry is one TCR beta chain. The data were obtained in a study of blood T cell repertoires in COVID-19. TCRdb's table, derived via immunoSEQ multiplex PCR, lists solely in-frame clones and lacks some. Of under 250,000 clones in the sample, 80% to 95% were seen once. This CDR3 spans 16 amino acids. The V gene's germline CDR1 is KGHSH and CDR2 LQKENI. With 3 bases clipped from V and 2 bases from J, the junction kept 8 bases outside the gene matches. This clonotype was sampled from a man in his fifties or sixties with COVID-19, enrolled during active disease. Sequences were obtained from peripheral blood. The chain carries TRBV18 and TRBJ1-2; 8 nucleotides align to TRBD1. The CDR3 loop reads CASSPAGRGLNYGYTF. CDR3 bases: TGTGCCAGCTCACCTGCCGGCAGGGGGCTGAACTATGGCTACACCTTC.